The next 29 T cell receptor beta chains were all read from a single sample in a study of blood T cell repertoires in COVID-19. The assay was immunoSEQ multiplex PCR, and TCRdb's table has in-frame clones only and misses some. The table shows some 270,000 clones, with around 83% occurring only once. The specimen was peripheral blood. The receptors were gathered from a woman aged 40 to 49 who had recovered from COVID-19.

The V gene is TRBV9, the J gene TRBJ1-1; the match to TRBD1 covers 7 bases. Trimming cost V 3 bases and J 4 bases; bases outside gene matches: 12. The CDR3 extends over 16 amino acids. CDR1 SGDLS and CDR2 YYNGEE come from the germline V gene. The DNA of the CDR3 is TGTGCCAGCAGCGCTAGAGGGGGCCCGGGCCGCACTGAAGCTTTCTTT. It specifies CASSARGGPGRTEAFF.

DNA of the CDR3: TGTGCCAGCAGTGGCCTAGGACAGATTAGCACAGATACGCAGTATTTT. Residues: CASSGLGQISTDTQYF. The V and J genes are TRBV6-1 and TRBJ2-3; D possibly corresponds to TRBD1 (6 bases). The germline CDR1 and CDR2 sequences are MNHNS and SASEGT. Trimming took off 4 bases at V and 0 bases at J, with 14 bases between the two ends. The CDR3 loop spans 16 amino acids.

The rearrangement uses TRBV18 and TRBJ2-5; 8 bases are a match to TRBD2. This CDR3 is 15 amino acids long. The germline V gene has CDR1 KGHSH and CDR2 LQKENI. V trimming: 2 bases; J trimming: 3 bases; junction bases outside the gene matches: 5. The CDR3 DNA reads TGTGCCAGCTCACCAGGTAGCGGGGCAGAAGAGACCCAGTACTTC. It is translated as CASSPGSGAEETQYF.

At least ten counts were recorded for this clone. The chain recombines TRBV4-2 with TRBJ1-6; TRBD1 matches 7 bases. This CDR3 contains 16 residues. V shed 3 bases and J 4 bases; nucleotides not matched to a gene: 6. Germline CDR1 LGHNA, CDR2 YNFKEQ. The CDR3 region is CASSQNPGQYNSPLHF. CDR3 nucleotide sequence: TGTGCCAGCAGCCAGAACCCGGGACAGTATAATTCACCCCTCCACTTT.

The V gene is TRBV18, the J gene TRBJ2-5; D remains unclear. This CDR3 region has 14 residues. V lost 3 bases and J lost 2, with 10 bases in between. CDR1 is KGHSH, CDR2 LQKENI, per germline. DNA for the CDR3: TGTGCCAGCTCACCGGGCAAAATGCAAGAGACCCAGTACTTC. This codes for CASSPGKMQETQYF. The variable domain in full, completed from reference TRBV18 and TRBJ2-5, reads NAGVMQNPRHLVRRRGQEARLRCSPMKGHSHVYWYRQLPEEGLKFMVYLQKENIIDESGMPKERFSAEFPKEGPSILRIQQVVRGDSAAYFCASSPGKMQETQYFGPGTRLLVL.

This clone was picked up one time. The V gene is TRBV7-3, the J gene TRBJ1-2; weak D call: TRBD1 (6 bases). Between the trimmed V and J ends, which lost 1 base and 6 bases, there was a span of 12 bases. The CDR3 totals 14 residues. Per the germline V gene, CDR1 is SGHTA and CDR2 is FQGTGA. The CDR3 DNA is TGTGCCAGCAGCTTAAATCCACAGGGACATGGCTACACCTTC. Translating it yields CASSLNPQGHGYTF.

This chain joins TRBV5-5 and TRBJ1-5, with D unclear. The CDR3 consists of 12 residues. Germline CDR1 SGHKS, CDR2 YYEKEE (reference sequence). V was clipped by 2 bases and J by 8 bases, with 8 bases between them. The CDR3 sequence is CASSFPGKPQHF. CDR3 DNA sequence: TGTGCCAGCAGCTTTCCCGGGAAGCCCCAGCATTTT. Full variable domain (remainder filled in from reference TRBV5-5 and TRBJ1-5): DAGVTQSPTHLIKTRGQQVTLRCSPISGHKSVSWYQQVLGQGPQFIFQYYEKEERGRGNFPDRFSARQFPNYSSELNVNALLLGDSALYLCASSFPGKPQHFGDGTRLSIL.

This clone occurred a few times. The genes are TRBV3-1 (or the pseudogene TRBV3-2) and TRBJ1-2, with a weak D call TRBD1 (5 bases). CDR1 is LGHDT and CDR2 is YNNKEL in the germline V gene (reference sequence). Trimming shortened V by 1 base and J by 6 bases, and 18 bases separated the two germline ends. This CDR3 contains 16 residues. This CDR3 reads CASSQVKDNLRDGYTF. In nucleotides, the CDR3 is TGTGCCAGCAGCCAAGTCAAGGATAACCTCAGGGATGGCTACACCTTC.

This chain links TRBV5-1 with TRBJ2-5, with 7 bases aligning to TRBD1. This CDR3 has 14 residues. After removal of 4 bases from V and 1 base from J, the junction contained 4 bases not matched to a gene. Germline V gene sequence: CDR1 SGHRS, CDR2 YFSETQ. For the CDR3, the DNA is TGCGCCAGCAGCCGGGACAGTAGCCAAGAGACCCAGTACTTC. It encodes CASSRDSSQETQYF.

This rearrangement joins TRBV13 to TRBJ2-1; weak D call: TRBD1 (5 bases). Trimming removed 2 bases at V and 0 bases at J, with 8 bases between. The germline V gene has CDR1 PRHDT and CDR2 FYEKMQ (reference sequence). The CDR3 runs 15 residues. This chain's CDR3 is CASSLYGASYNEQFF. In nucleotides, the CDR3 is TGTGCCAGCAGCTTATATGGGGCCTCCTACAATGAGCAGTTCTTC.

Regarding this clone: Distinct nucleotide sequences in the sample also encode this CDR3. The chain joins TRBV5-1 to TRBJ2-5, with 9 bases that match TRBD2. This CDR3 is 15 amino acids long. The junction had 6 bases not matched to a gene; V was cut back by 5 bases and J by 1 base. Germline V CDR1 and CDR2: SGHRS, YFSETQ. The CDR3 DNA reads TGCGCCAGCAGTTCCGGGCGGGGGGGCCAAGAGACCCAGTACTTC. It codes for CASSSGRGGQETQYF.

The chain employs TRBV6-1 and TRBJ1-6, with 10 bases matching TRBD1. CDR1 and CDR2 (germline): MNHNS, SASEGT. Losses at the gene ends were 3 bases for V and 14 bases for J; bases not matched to a gene: 7. The CDR3 sequence is 14 residues long. The CDR3, as DNA: TGTGCCAGCAGTGATCGGGACAGGGGAATTACCCTCCACTTT. This codes for CASSDRDRGITLHF.

The V gene is TRBV5-1, the J gene TRBJ2-5, with 9 bases aligning to TRBD2. Per the germline V gene, CDR1 is SGHRS and CDR2 is YFSETQ. V lost 2 bases to trimming and J lost 5 bases; unmatched junction nucleotides: 10. There are 16 residues in the CDR3. The CDR3 protein is CASSLVAGGPEETQYF. The CDR3 DNA reads as TGCGCCAGCAGCTTAGTTGCGGGGGGGCCGGAGGAGACCCAGTACTTC.

V gene TRBV15 combines with J gene TRBJ2-1; TRBD2 aligns across 13 bases. The CDR3 is 19 amino acids. J gave up 4 bases and V 0 bases, and 9 bases lay outside the gene matches. Germline V gene data show CDR1 as LNHNV and CDR2 as YYDKDF (reference sequence). The CDR3 sequence: CATSRDHGRTSGSYNEQFF. CDR3 coding DNA: TGTGCCACCAGCAGAGATCACGGGAGGACTAGCGGGAGTTACAATGAGCAGTTCTTC.

The chain combines TRBV19 with TRBJ1-4, with TRBD1 identical over 7 bases. V gave up 4 bases and J gave up 7 bases; unmatched junction bases: 3. The length of the CDR3 is 13 residues. Germline V lookup: CDR1 LNHDA, CDR2 SQIVND (reference sequence). The CDR3 spells CASSRDRPEKLFF. CDR3 DNA: TGTGCCAGTAGTAGGGACAGACCTGAAAAACTGTTTTTT.

The genes are TRBV28 and TRBJ2-3, with D perhaps TRBD1 (5 bases). CDR3 length equals 14 residues. The germline CDR1 and CDR2 sequences are MDHEN and SYDVKM. Trimming took off 4 bases at V and 0 bases at J, with 8 bases between the two ends. CDR3 in DNA: TGTGCCAGCAGTTCGACAGCTAGCACAGATACGCAGTATTTT. Translation: CASSSTASTDTQYF. The full variable domain, rest sourced from reference TRBV28 and TRBJ2-3, is DVKVTQSSRYLVKRTGEKVFLECVQDMDHENMFWYRQDPGLGLRLIYFSYDVKMKEKGDIPEGYSVSREKKERFSLILESASTNQTSMYLCASSSTASTDTQYFGPGTRLTVL.

The rearrangement links TRBV7-2 to TRBJ2-7; a weak D match, TRBD1 (6 bases). Trimming shortened V by 5 bases and J by 6 bases, and 11 bases separated the two germline ends. CDR1 SGHTA and CDR2 FQGNSA come from the germline V gene. This CDR3 spans 12 amino acids. The CDR3 region is CASSRDISEQYF. Written as DNA, the CDR3 is TGTGCCAGCAGCCGGGACATATCCGAGCAGTACTTC.

The CDR3 reads CASSVEDSRNEKLFF. CDR3 nucleotide sequence: TGTGCCAGCAGCGTAGAGGACAGCCGTAATGAAAAACTGTTTTTT. The chain uses TRBV9 and TRBJ1-4; D perhaps matches TRBD1 (6 bases). Per germline, CDR1 SGDLS and CDR2 YYNGEE. This CDR3 region has 15 residues. Between the trimmed V and J ends, which lost 0 bases and 4 bases, there was a span of 10 bases.

The chain has TRBV27 and TRBJ1-3, with D tentatively TRBD1 (6 bases). The CDR3 is made up of 20 amino acids. Germline V gene data show CDR1 as MNHEY and CDR2 as SMNVEV (reference sequence). The V end lost 0 bases, the J end lost 0 bases, and 21 bases lay between the germline ends. The CDR3 region is CASSLSKRGLDRDSGNTIYF. In nucleotides, the CDR3 is TGTGCCAGCAGTTTATCGAAGAGAGGTTTGGACAGAGACTCTGGAAACACCATATATTTT.

The chain couples TRBV9 to TRBJ2-5, with 8 bases identical to TRBD2. After removal of 5 bases from V and 2 bases from J, the junction contained 8 bases not matched to a gene. The CDR3 spans 15 residues. The V gene's germline CDR1 is SGDLS and CDR2 YYNGEE. CDR3 sequence reads: CASSETPGGQETQYF. Here the CDR3 DNA reads TGTGCCAGCAGTGAAACTCCGGGGGGGCAAGAGACCCAGTACTTC.

The V call is TRBV7-9, the J call TRBJ1-3; D possibly corresponds to TRBD1 (5 bases). The V gene lost 5 bases and the J gene lost 8 bases, with 19 bases spanning the gap. The length of the CDR3 is 15 residues. Germline CDR1 and CDR2: SEHNR and FQNEAQ (reference sequence). DNA of the CDR3: TGTGCCAGCAGCCCTCGGGGAGGGCAGGGAGACACCATATATTTT. This encodes CASSPRGGQGDTIYF.

This clone has just a few counts. V is TRBV6-5 and J is TRBJ1-1; D uncertain. Germline CDR1 MNHEY, CDR2 SVGAGI. The V gene lost 2 bases and the J gene lost 1 base, with 8 bases spanning the gap. The CDR3 spans 14 residues. This CDR3 is CASSYRAGNTEAFF. CDR3 DNA: TGTGCCAGCAGTTACAGGGCGGGGAACACTGAAGCTTTCTTT.

The chain carries TRBV4-1 and TRBJ2-7; 15 positions match TRBD2. Looked up from germline, CDR1 is MGHRA and CDR2 is YSYEKL. V shed 3 bases and J 0 bases; nucleotides not matched to a gene: 6. The CDR3 extends over 18 amino acids. In DNA form, the CDR3 reads TGCGCCAGCAGCCAGGGACTAGCGGGGGGAAGAAGCTCCTACGAGCAGTACTTC. Its protein product is CASSQGLAGGRSSYEQYF.

The chain has TRBV6-1 and TRBJ2-7; D is perhaps TRBD2 (7 bases). The V end lost 2 bases, the J end lost 5 bases, and 13 bases lay between the germline ends. This CDR3 is built from 14 residues. From germline, CDR1 is MNHNS and CDR2 SASEGT. CDR3 DNA sequence: TGTGCCAGCAGTGAAAAGGGGGGGTTGGACGAGCAGTACTTC. This gives the protein CASSEKGGLDEQYF.

The chain is built from TRBV2 and TRBJ1-5; 9 bases align to TRBD1. The CDR3 is 15 amino acids. The germline CDR1 and CDR2 sequences are SNHLY and FYNNEI. The V gene end was trimmed by 6 bases and the J gene end by 4 bases; junction bases not matched to a gene: 7. CDR3 coding DNA: TGTGCCAGCAGGCGCTCAGACAGGGGGAATCAGCCCCAGCATTTT. Protein product: CASRRSDRGNQPQHF. The variable domain in full, with the rest retrieved from reference TRBV2 and TRBJ1-5, is EPEVTQTPSHQVTQMGQEVILRCVPISNHLYFYWYRQILGQKVEFLVSFYNNEISEKSEIFDDQFSVERPDGSNFTLKIRSTKLEDSAMYFCASRRSDRGNQPQHFGDGTRLSIL.

The rearrangement links TRBV28 to TRBJ1-4; the match to TRBD1 covers 7 bases. J gave up 7 bases and V 9 bases, and 8 bases lay outside the gene matches. From germline, CDR1 is MDHEN and CDR2 SYDVKM. This CDR3 region has 13 residues. CDR3 residues: CASRGQGTEKLFF. The CDR3, as DNA: TGTGCCAGTAGGGGGCAGGGGACTGAAAAACTGTTTTTT.

CDR3 bases: TGTGCCAGTAGCGTAATCCGGGACTTCAGCAATCAGCCCCAGCATTTT. It codes for CASSVIRDFSNQPQHF. The chain has TRBV19 and TRBJ1-5; a possible D gene is TRBD1 (5 bases). V was pared by 6 bases and J by 1 base, with 16 bases between. CDR1 is LNHDA and CDR2 is SQIVND in the germline V gene (reference sequence). The CDR3 sequence is 16 residues long.

This chain links TRBV9 with TRBJ2-5; the match to TRBD2 covers 8 bases. Germline V gene data show CDR1 as SGDLS and CDR2 as YYNGEE. The CDR3 consists of 15 residues. V was clipped by 4 bases and J by 2 bases; unmatched bases: 7. The CDR3 sequence is CASSTRGGGQETQYF. In DNA, the CDR3 is TGTGCCAGCAGCACCCGGGGGGGAGGGCAAGAGACCCAGTACTTC.

The chain carries TRBV10-3 and TRBJ2-2, with 8 bases that match TRBD2. CDR1 and CDR2 from the germline V gene are ENHRY and SYGVKD. The CDR3 loop spans 16 amino acids. Unmatched junction bases numbered 9, after V lost 6 bases and J lost 3 bases. The CDR3, as DNA: TGTGCCATCAGCTTGGAGTTCGGGGGGGACACCGGGGAGCTGTTTTTT. Protein product: CAISLEFGGDTGELFF.